This passage covers 8 T cell receptor beta chains from one sample sequenced in a study of post-analysis software for immune sequencing data. The library was made from cDNA and included unique molecular identifiers. MiXCR, run by TCRdb on the PCR reads, gives a single entry per CDR3 protein. In the table there are hundreds of thousands of distinct CDR3 sequences, over 45% of which are singletons. Study results and limitations: There were about five TRBV segments more frequent in patients than controls, and TRBV5-6, TRBV5-1 and TRBV20-1 were among them.

Antigens of these TCRs are unknown. The sequenced sample consisted of blood. These receptors all come from a girl aged 2-10 years with multiple sclerosis.

The CDR3 region has the DNA TGTGCCAGCAGCCAAGATCGGTGGGACAGCGTTTCCTACGAGCAGTACTTC. Protein product: CASSQDRWDSVSYEQYF. V usage is TRBV4-2 and J usage is TRBJ2-7; 7 nucleotides match TRBD1. J lost 1 base, V lost 0 bases, and 9 bases had no gene match. The CDR3 spans 17 residues. The germline gives CDR1 LGHNA, CDR2 YNFKEQ.

V usage is TRBV7-9 and J usage is TRBJ2-1, with 8 bases identical to TRBD2. From germline, CDR1 is SEHNR and CDR2 FQNEAQ (reference sequence). This CDR3 comprises 13 residues. The V segment lost 5 bases and the J segment 10 bases; nucleotides outside the gene matches: 7. CDR3 bases: TGTGCCAGCAGCCTCTTTGTAGCGGGAGAGCAGTTCTTC. It is translated as CASSLFVAGEQFF. The whole variable domain, filled in from reference TRBV7-9 and TRBJ2-1, reads DTGVSQNPRHKITKRGQNVTFRCDPISEHNRLYWYRQTLGQGPEFLTYFQNEAQLEKSRLLSDRFSAERPKGSFSTLEIQRTEQGDSAMYLCASSLFVAGEQFFGPGTRLTVL.

The V call is TRBV7-2, the J call TRBJ2-5; 11 nucleotides agree with TRBD2. This CDR3 has 16 amino acids. V dropped 2 bases and J dropped 4; count of bases not matched to a gene: 6. Germline lookup yields CDR1 SGHTA and CDR2 FQGNSA. CDR3 DNA sequence: TGTGCCAGCAGCTTAAGGGTAGCGGGGGGGTTAGAGACCCAGTACTTC. Translation gives CASSLRVAGGLETQYF.

This clonotype was counted between two and nine times. V gene TRBV10-3 combines with J gene TRBJ2-3; 13 bases are a match to TRBD2. The junction had 8 bases not matched to a gene; V was cut back by 6 bases and J by 5 bases. Germline V CDR1 and CDR2: ENHRY, SYGVKD. The CDR3 is made up of 16 amino acids. CDR3 in amino acids: CAIRPGLAGAEDTQYF. As DNA, the CDR3 is TGTGCCATCAGACCTGGACTAGCGGGGGCAGAAGATACGCAGTATTTT.

V is TRBV5-1 and J is TRBJ1-2, with D maybe TRBD1 (5 bases). The germline CDR1 and CDR2 sequences are SGHRS and YFSETQ. The ends were cut back, 0 bases at V and 8 bases at J, with 35 bases in the middle. The CDR3 covers 21 residues. CDR3 region: CASSLAAPNSGNQLATSGYTF. As DNA, the CDR3 is TGCGCCAGCAGCTTGGCCGCCCCGAACTCAGGGAACCAGCTTGCGACTTCCGGCTACACCTTC.

V and J are TRBV10-3 and TRBJ1-3; D unclear. The V end lost 3 bases, the J end lost 8 bases, and 20 bases lay between the germline ends. CDR1 is ENHRY and CDR2 is SYGVKD in the germline V gene. The CDR3 extends over 16 amino acids. The CDR3 coding sequence is TGTGCCATCAGTGACCCTGGACGCCGTGGAGTAGACACCATATATTTT. It is translated as CAISDPGRRGVDTIYF.

This clonotype was counted between two and nine times. The rearrangement joins TRBV30 to TRBJ2-1, with 9 bases identical to TRBD1. Germline-derived CDR1 and CDR2 are GTSNPN and SVGIG (reference sequence). The junction had 11 bases not matched to a gene; V was cut back by 6 bases and J by 2 bases. CDR3 length: 16 residues. Here the CDR3 DNA reads TGTGCCTGTACAATCCCGACAGGGGGGGCCTACAATGAGCAGTTCTTC. It is translated as CACTIPTGGAYNEQFF.

J is TRBJ2-7 and V is TRBV10-3; D possibly uses TRBD1 or TRBD2 (5 bases each). Germline CDR1 reads ENHRY; CDR2 reads SYGVKD. The length of the CDR3 is 14 residues. Trimming cost V 8 bases and J 0 bases, with 14 bases left between them. The chain's CDR3 is CAIFSGTSSYEQYF. CDR3 nucleotides: TGTGCCATCTTCTCCGGGACGAGCTCCTACGAGCAGTACTTC.